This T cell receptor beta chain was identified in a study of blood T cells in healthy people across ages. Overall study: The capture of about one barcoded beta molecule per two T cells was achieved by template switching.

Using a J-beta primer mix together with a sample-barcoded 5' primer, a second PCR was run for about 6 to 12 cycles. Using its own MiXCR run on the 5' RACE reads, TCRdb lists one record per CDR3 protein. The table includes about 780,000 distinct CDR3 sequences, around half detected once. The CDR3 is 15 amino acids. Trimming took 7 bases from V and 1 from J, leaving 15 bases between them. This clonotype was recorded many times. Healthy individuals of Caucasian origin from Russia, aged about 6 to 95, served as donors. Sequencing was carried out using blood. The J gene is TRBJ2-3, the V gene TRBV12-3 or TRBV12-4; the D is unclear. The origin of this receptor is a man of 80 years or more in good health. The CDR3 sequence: CASTPDGARTDTQYF. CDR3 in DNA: TGTGCCAGCACCCCGGATGGAGCGCGCACAGATACGCAGTATTTT.